This entry lists 17 T cell receptor beta chains sequenced from one sample in a study of blood T cell repertoires in COVID-19. Clones were read by immunoSEQ multiplex PCR, and TCRdb kept only the in-frame ones, dropping some. The data contain 350,000 or so clones, about 86% of them seen just once; the ten biggest clones take up around 4.2%. The specimen was PBMCs or T cells enriched from blood (not recorded which). The origin of the receptors is a woman aged 40 to 50 with acute COVID-19.

This clone was detected many times. The genes are TRBV4-3 and TRBJ2-1; D is uncertain. Germline V gene sequence: CDR1 LGHNA, CDR2 YSLEER. V lost 0 bases and J 2 bases, leaving 11 bases between the germline ends. The CDR3 covers 16 residues. This chain's CDR3 is CASSQELGAAYNEQFF. CDR3 coding DNA: TGCGCCAGCAGCCAAGAGCTAGGAGCTGCCTACAATGAGCAGTTCTTC.

The chain recombines TRBV27 with TRBJ2-7; 8 nucleotides agree with TRBD1. With 6 bases clipped from V and 4 bases from J, the junction kept 8 bases outside the gene matches. Germline loops: CDR1 MNHEY, CDR2 SMNVEV (reference sequence). The CDR3 covers 14 residues. The chain's CDR3 is CASSSGTGYYEQYF. The CDR3 DNA follows: TGTGCCAGCAGCTCCGGGACAGGATATTACGAGCAGTACTTC.

CDR3 sequence: CASSETSGGVNEQFF. The CDR3 nucleotides are TGTGCCAGCAGCGAAACTAGCGGGGGGGTAAATGAGCAGTTCTTC. The gene calls are TRBV7-2 and TRBJ2-1, with TRBD2 matching over 13 bases. The V and J ends lost 5 bases and 7 bases, in that order; junction bases with no gene match: 5. Germline V gene lookup returns CDR1 SGHTA and CDR2 FQGNSA. CDR3 size: 15 residues.

The gene calls are TRBV10-3 and TRBJ2-7; tentatively, D is TRBD1 (5 bases). Trimming shortened V by 2 bases and J by 5 bases, and 13 bases separated the two germline ends. Germline V CDR1 and CDR2: ENHRY, SYGVKD. The CDR3 has 14 residues. The CDR3 DNA reads as TGTGCCATCAGTGAGAATAGGCAGGGCAACGAGCAGTACTTC. Translated: CAISENRQGNEQYF.

The genes are TRBV5-1 and TRBJ2-6; weak D call: TRBD2 (6 bases). Trimming removed 3 bases from V and 0 bases from J, with 16 bases in between. Germline V gene sequence: CDR1 SGHRS, CDR2 YFSETQ. The CDR3 runs 18 residues. DNA for the CDR3: TGCGCCAGCAGCTCCGCGGGGCAGGGTAGCTCTGGGGCCAACGTCCTGACTTTC. It translates to CASSSAGQGSSGANVLTF. The variable domain in full, with the rest retrieved from reference TRBV5-1 and TRBJ2-6, is KAGVTQTPRYLIKTRGQQVTLSCSPISGHRSVSWYQQTPGQGLQFLFEYFSETQRNKGNFPGRFSGRQFSNSRSEMNVSTLELGDSALYLCASSSAGQGSSGANVLTFGAGSRLTVL.

On this clone: Additional DNA sequences in this sample encode the identical CDR3. CDR3 sequence: CASSFGLYNEQFF. CDR3 in DNA: TGTGCCAGCAGCTTTGGGCTTTACAATGAGCAGTTCTTC. The chain is built from TRBV7-9 and TRBJ2-1; unclear D gene. The V end lost 3 bases, the J end lost 4 bases, and 7 bases lay between the germline ends. The CDR3 is 13 amino acids. CDR1 and CDR2 from the germline V gene are SEHNR and FQNEAQ (reference sequence).

This clone has only a few counts. The rearrangement links TRBV25-1 to TRBJ1-2; D remains ambiguous. Germline V lookup: CDR1 MGHDK, CDR2 SYGVNS. The CDR3 has 11 residues. Deletions cut 2 bases from V and 8 bases from J, with 6 bases between. The CDR3, as DNA: TGTGCCAGCAGTGAACAGACAGGCTACACCTTC. Protein product: CASSEQTGYTF.

CDR3 nucleotides: TGTGCCAGCAGCCAAGGACAGGGGGGACGTGAAAAACTGTTTTTT. This codes for CASSQGQGGREKLFF. This chain connects TRBV3-1 (or the pseudogene TRBV3-2) to TRBJ1-4; 9 bases agree with TRBD1. V was pared by 1 base and J by 7 bases, with 4 bases of the junction left unmatched. CDR1 and CDR2 (germline): LGHDT, YNNKEL (reference sequence). This CDR3 has 15 residues.

The chain uses TRBV25-1 and TRBJ2-7, with D maybe TRBD2 (5 bases). The length of the CDR3 is 18 residues. Germline CDR1 is MGHDK and CDR2 is SYGVNS. Deletions cut 0 bases from V and 2 bases from J, with 20 bases between. The CDR3 nucleotides are TGTGCCAGCAGTGAATATAAGGGAGTCCCCACGAGGCCCTACGAGCAGTACTTC. Translating it yields CASSEYKGVPTRPYEQYF.

In this sample, this clone turned up a few times. CDR3: CASRDRGRGTNEKLFF. CDR3 bases: TGTGCCAGCCGGGACAGGGGACGAGGAACTAATGAAAAACTGTTTTTT. The chain employs TRBV19 and TRBJ1-4; TRBD1 aligns across 10 bases. Germline V lookup: CDR1 LNHDA, CDR2 SQIVND (reference sequence). J gave up 1 base and V 9 bases, and 8 bases lay outside the gene matches. CDR3 length: 16 residues.

The gene calls are TRBV12-3 or TRBV12-4 and TRBJ2-1; D is uncertain. Trimming removed 2 bases at V and 7 bases at J, with 6 bases between. The CDR3 has 12 amino acids. CDR3 residues: CASSLKANEQFF. The CDR3 DNA sequence: TGTGCCAGCAGTTTAAAAGCTAATGAGCAGTTCTTC.

The chain couples TRBV5-6 to TRBJ1-2, with TRBD1 as a possible D gene (6 bases). Germline V lookup: CDR1 SGHDT, CDR2 YYEEEE. V was shortened by 0 bases and J by 7 bases, with 19 bases between the two germline ends. The CDR3 length is 16 residues. The CDR3 sequence is CASSLADRWGMGGYTF. For the CDR3, the DNA is TGTGCCAGCAGCTTGGCCGACAGGTGGGGTATGGGTGGCTACACCTTC.

V is TRBV7-2 and J is TRBJ2-2; 10 positions match TRBD1. Germline V gene data show CDR1 as SGHTA and CDR2 as FQGNSA. V lost 6 bases to trimming and J lost 0 bases; unmatched junction nucleotides: 4. The length of the CDR3 is 16 residues. The CDR3 sequence: CASRTGGGPNTGELFF. The CDR3 region has the DNA TGTGCCAGCAGGACAGGGGGCGGTCCGAACACCGGGGAGCTGTTTTTT.

The chain couples TRBV5-1 to TRBJ1-2; D is unresolved. This CDR3 region has 19 residues. V gave up 4 bases and J gave up 0 bases, with 25 bases separating them. Germline-derived CDR1 and CDR2 are SGHRS and YFSETQ. This CDR3 reads CASSTPSVPNEVANYGYTF. In DNA, the CDR3 is TGCGCCAGCAGCACTCCCTCGGTCCCTAACGAAGTAGCTAACTATGGCTACACCTTC.

CDR3 in DNA: TGCAGTGCTAGTATCCGGGGTGGCAATCAGCCCCAGCATTTT. Its protein product is CSASIRGGNQPQHF. The V gene is TRBV20-1, the J gene TRBJ1-5, with no clear D. V lost 3 bases and J 2 bases, leaving 11 bases between the germline ends. Germline V lookup: CDR1 DFQATT, CDR2 SNEGSKA (reference sequence). The CDR3 covers 14 residues.

V gene TRBV3-1 (or the pseudogene TRBV3-2) combines with J gene TRBJ1-6; the D gene is possibly TRBD1 (6 bases). Germline V gene data show CDR1 as LGHDT and CDR2 as YNNKEL (reference sequence). V shed 0 bases and J shed 4 bases, with 13 bases lying between them. The CDR3 extends over 17 amino acids. CDR3 sequence: CASSQETKTGYNSPLHF. CDR3 sequence (DNA): TGTGCCAGCAGCCAAGAGACTAAGACAGGTTATAATTCACCCCTCCACTTT.

V gene TRBV6-5 combines with J gene TRBJ2-7; no reliable D call. The CDR3 sequence is 13 residues long. V was pared by 6 bases and J by 3 bases, with 12 bases between. Germline CDR1 reads MNHEY; CDR2 reads SVGAGI. The DNA for the CDR3 is TGTGCCAGCAGCCTACCTGCTAACTACGAGCAGTACTTC. This gives the protein CASSLPANYEQYF.